This T cell receptor (beta chain) was sequenced in a study of T cells in Graves' hyperthyroidism and ophthalmopathy. Germline CDR1 reads MNHNS; CDR2 reads SASEGT. The V gene end was trimmed by 5 bases and the J gene end by 1 base; junction bases not matched to a gene: 7. The CDR3 totals 15 residues. Amplified regions were TCR beta CDR3 sequences from RNA transcripts. The HTBI primer set drove a first-round RT-PCR of the TCR CDR3. MiXCR was run by TCRdb on the multiplex PCR reads, yielding one entry per CDR3 protein. The sample holds approximately 430,000 distinct CDR3 sequences, roughly 14% seen once. The table lists this clonotype with many counts. Clinicians diagnosed patients from clinical symptoms, serum thyroxine and TRAb, thyroid ultrasound and orbital computed tomography.

This receptor was identified in a man between 18 and 35 years old with Graves' ophthalmopathy. The specimen sequenced was blood. The V gene is TRBV6-1, the J gene TRBJ2-7, with 8 bases matching TRBD1. CDR3 loop: CASSLGQGRSYEQYF. The CDR3 region has the DNA TGTGCCAGCAGTCTTGGACAGGGCAGGTCCTACGAGCAGTACTTC.